These 13 T cell receptor beta chains share one sample of origin, sequenced in a study of molecular identifiers for immune sequencing clone quantification. TCRdb re-analysed the PCR reads in MiXCR, keeping a single row per CDR3 protein. Seen here are around 470,000 distinct CDR3 sequences, about 25% observed once, and the top ten hold 0.7% to 0.9%. The sequenced material came from naive CD8+ T cells from blood, with Jurkat cell RNA spiked in. Subset specified: FACS-sorted CD8+CD4-CCR7+CD45RA+ naive T cells. Receptors originate from a human donor in good health. Some libraries in this study had Jurkat cell RNA spiked in.

The V call is TRBV3-1, the J call TRBJ2-7, with TRBD1 matching 7 bases. After removal of 4 bases from V and 3 bases from J, the junction contained 9 bases not matched to a gene. The CDR3 consists of 15 residues. Germline lookup yields CDR1 LGHDT and CDR2 YNNKEL (reference sequence). The chain's CDR3 is CASSPDPGQHYEQYF. As DNA, the CDR3 is TGTGCCAGCAGCCCTGACCCGGGACAGCACTACGAGCAGTACTTC.

This clonotype was observed a handful of times. V usage is TRBV12-3 or TRBV12-4 and J usage is TRBJ2-3; TRBD1 might be the D (6 bases). CDR3 length equals 13 residues. With 6 bases removed from V and 11 bases from J, the gap between germline ends came to 18 bases. In DNA form, the CDR3 reads TGTGCCAGCAGCGCCCCCCCAGGGGACCGGCAGTATTTT. As protein: CASSAPPGDRQYF.

In the case of this clonotype: Sequence at one end of the junction differs from germline and may be a read error. The chain employs TRBV5-6 and TRBJ1-3; D unclear. In germline, CDR1 is SGHDT, CDR2 YYEEEE. There are 13 residues in the CDR3. Here the CDR3 reads CASSLRMGREARF. In nucleotides, the CDR3 is TGTGCCAGCAGCTTGAGGATGGGGAGGGAAGCACGCTTT.

On this clonotype itself: A read error may produce the germline difference seen at one junction end. V is TRBV19 and J is TRBJ2-7; no reliable D call. The germline gives CDR1 LNHDA, CDR2 SQIVND (reference sequence). The CDR3 contains 12 residues. CDR3 loop: CASRGLGAEKYF. The CDR3 bases are TGTGCCAGTAGGGGATTAGGAGCCGAGAAGTACTTC.

A note on this clonotype: Its ends do not fully match the called genes, so a read error is possible. CDR3 in DNA: TGCGCCAGCAGCCAAGATTTGGGTTACGAGCAGTGCTTC. Translated, it gives CASSQDLGYEQCF. The chain is built from TRBV4-3 and TRBJ2-7; no firm D call. The CDR3 has 13 residues. The V gene's germline CDR1 is LGHNA and CDR2 YSLEER.

This chain connects TRBV27 to TRBJ1-6; 7 bases agree with TRBD1. The CDR3 contains 16 residues. V lost 2 bases, J lost 6 bases, and 7 bases stayed unmatched. Germline CDR1 MNHEY, CDR2 SMNVEV (reference sequence). CDR3 DNA sequence: TGTGCCAGCAGTTTAGCCGGGACAGTCTTTAATTCACCCCTCCACTTT. Translated: CASSLAGTVFNSPLHF.

The J gene is TRBJ1-1, the V gene TRBV15; D gene uncertain. The germline V gene has CDR1 LNHNV and CDR2 YYDKDF (reference sequence). This CDR3 spans 13 amino acids. With 5 bases removed from V and 9 bases from J, the gap between germline ends came to 16 bases. In DNA, the CDR3 is TGTGCCACCAGCGGCGGACGTCCTGCCAAAGCTTTCTTT. This sequence encodes CATSGGRPAKAFF.

The rearrangement links TRBV24-1 to TRBJ2-2, with 12 bases fitting TRBD2. This CDR3 has 21 residues. Germline lookup yields CDR1 KGHDR and CDR2 SFDVKD. V trimming: 3 bases; J trimming: 4 bases; junction bases outside the gene matches: 17. This chain's CDR3 is CATSDKRLAGALRRGTGELFF. In nucleotides, the CDR3 is TGTGCCACCAGTGATAAAAGACTAGCGGGAGCCCTACGACGAGGCACCGGGGAGCTGTTTTTT.

The chain is built from TRBV27 and TRBJ2-2; 10 bases fit TRBD2. The J segment lost 6 bases and the V segment lost 2 bases, leaving 3 bases of the junction unmatched. CDR1 MNHEY and CDR2 SMNVEV come from the germline V gene (reference sequence). The CDR3 has 15 amino acids. The DNA of the CDR3 is TGTGCCAGCAGTTTACTAGCGGGAGCTTCCGGGGAGCTGTTTTTT. This encodes CASSLLAGASGELFF.

This clonotype was recorded only once. The chain couples TRBV11-2 to TRBJ2-7; 10 positions match TRBD1. The CDR3 sequence is 16 residues long. The germline gives CDR1 SGHAT, CDR2 FQNNGV. Trimming removed 4 bases from V and 3 bases from J; junction bases left unmatched: 9. The CDR3 region has the DNA TGTGCCAGCAGCTCCGCCGCCGGGACAGGGGACTACGAGCAGTACTTC. It codes for CASSSAAGTGDYEQYF.

Only a few counts were recorded for this clonotype. V and J are TRBV7-9 and TRBJ1-2; D is perhaps TRBD1 (6 bases). The germline CDR1 and CDR2 sequences are SEHNR and FQNEAQ (reference sequence). Trimming left V 5 bases short and J 4 bases short, with 20 bases between. The length of the CDR3 is 16 residues. The CDR3 sequence is CASSPRNRDSGYGYTF. In nucleotides, the CDR3 is TGTGCCAGCAGCCCAAGGAACAGGGACTCGGGCTATGGCTACACCTTC. The variable domain in full, completed from reference TRBV7-9 and TRBJ1-2, reads DTGVSQNPRHKITKRGQNVTFRCDPISEHNRLYWYRQTLGQGPEFLTYFQNEAQLEKSRLLSDRFSAERPKGSFSTLEIQRTEQGDSAMYLCASSPRNRDSGYGYTFGSGTRLTVV.

Ten or more counts support this clonotype. The rearrangement links TRBV28 to TRBJ2-7; D possibly corresponds to TRBD2 (5 bases). The V end lost 4 bases, the J end lost 7 bases, and 23 bases lay between the germline ends. Looked up from germline, CDR1 is MDHEN and CDR2 is SYDVKM. The length of the CDR3 is 16 residues. CDR3 loop: CASSSQSEGRHGEQYF. As DNA, the CDR3 is TGTGCCAGCAGTTCCCAAAGCGAAGGGAGACATGGGGAGCAGTACTTC.

Concerning this clonotype itself: The junction differs from germline at one of its ends, possibly a read error. The V gene is TRBV9, the J gene TRBJ2-7; 8 bases are shared with TRBD2. The length of the CDR3 is 14 residues. Germline assignment: CDR1 SGDLS and CDR2 YYNGEE. CDR3 protein: CASSGRGGRYERYF. The CDR3 coding sequence is TGTGCCAGCAGCGGAAGAGGCGGGAGGTACGAGCGGTACTTC.